This T cell receptor (beta chain) appears in the sequencing data of a study of CD8+CD57+ T cells in acquired aplastic anemia. The overall study: Healthy donors averaged roughly 11 million reads for CD4+ cells. Overall study findings and caveats: With respect to CD8+ Simpson's diversity, patients and controls did not differ significantly. Patients and controls turned out to have around 29 CD8+ CDR3 sequences in common.

A note on this clonotype: Its matching antigen is unknown.

CDR3 and TCR beta VDJ profiling relied on a genomic DNA template. TCRdb reprocessed the reads via MiXCR and lists one record per CDR3 protein. The table has 400,000 to 500,000 distinct CDR3 sequences, around 72% seen once; the top ten hold 4%. Sample: sorted CD4+, CD8+, or CD8+CD57+ T cells (not recorded which) from PBMCs. The TCR comes from a human donor in good health, serving as a control.

For the CDR3, the DNA is TGCGCCAGCAGCCAAAGTCCCGGGACAGGGCTCGAGACCCAGTACTTC. Its protein is CASSQSPGTGLETQYF. The V call is TRBV4-3, the J call TRBJ2-5; 9 bases fit TRBD1. Trimming cost V 2 bases and J 5 bases; bases outside gene matches: 9. Germline CDR1 is LGHNA and CDR2 is YSLEER. This CDR3 is 16 amino acids long.